The T cell receptor beta chain under discussion was sequenced for a study of T-cell reconstitution after alpha-beta-depleted transplantation in children (dated by TCRdb to 2016 to 2018). Concerning the study at large: Using TCR repertoire profiling, the study quantitatively followed how T-cell immune reconstitution unfolded in children after TCRalphabeta/CD19-depleted allogeneic hematopoietic cell transplantation.

Libraries came from PCR. The sample was run on an Illumina HiSeq 2500. Molecular barcoding was employed in the preparation of TCR libraries, with unique molecular identifiers being used to normalize TCRbeta repertoire quantification. The public reads were reprocessed in TCRdb via fastp at Q25 and MiXCR, keeping in-frame beta chains. Entries are consolidated by CDR3 protein sequence, retaining the most common genes and DNA. This sample is represented by about 400,000 distinct CDR3 sequences; about a fifth of them were singletons. 3.5% to 4% of the sample belongs to the ten largest clones. Including the terminal cysteine and phenylalanine, the CDR3 comprises 15 residues. Only the CDR3 DNA stays, 45 bases, in frame from base 1. Deletion took 5 bases off V and 2 bases off J, with a span of 15 bases between the germline ends. CDR1 and CDR2 were assigned from the germline V gene as MDHEN and SYDVKM. Note on this clonotype: Its antigen remains undetermined. One base away there is no much larger clone; base qualities are not given.

This TCR derives from a human donor who donated a stem cell graft to a child with acute myeloid leukemia. The rearranged segments are TRBV28 and TRBJ2-5, with the D gene tentatively TRBD1 or TRBD2, based on 5 matching bases in each. Sequencing used PBMCs from the stem cell graft donor, obtained from the stem cell graft. The sequenced DNA: TGTGCCAGCAGTCCGGGACGGACCCTACAAGAGACCCAGTACTTC. This translates into CASSPGRTLQETQYF. When the CDR3 is completed using the reference TRBV28 and TRBJ2-5 genes on either side, the full variable domain is DVKVTQSSRYLVKRTGEKVFLECVQDMDHENMFWYRQDPGLGLRLIYFSYDVKMKEKGDIPEGYSVSREKKERFSLILESASTNQTSMYLCASSPGRTLQETQYFGPGTRLLVL.